The rows below give T cell receptor beta chains drawn from one sample of a study of CXCR3-negative and CXCR3-positive naive CD8 T cells. With the 5' RACE reads reprocessed, TCRdb shows one record per CDR3 protein and no DNA. The repertoire table contains 65,000 to 75,000 distinct CDR3 sequences. Sequencing used naive CXCR3- CD8+ T cells from blood. All receptors come from a human donor in good health. Some clones in this sample may be carry-over from other donors' samples. Each CDR3 is given with its conserved first and last residue.

v_gene,j_gene,CDR3aa
TRBV7-9,TRBJ2-7,CASSYSPGTPAYEQYF
TRBV29-1,TRBJ1-2,CSVEVGDRVGYTF
TRBV29-1,TRBJ2-1,CSVYHPSGRDSYNEQFF
TRBV11-2,TRBJ1-1,CASSPSDRADTEAFF
TRBV29-1,TRBJ2-1,CSVVAGGLLEQFF
TRBV19,TRBJ2-1,CASSMGLAGPTRNEQFF
TRBV5-1,TRBJ2-1,CASSLGTYNEQFF
TRBV28,TRBJ2-1,CASSSLTSGMLHNEQFF
TRBV7-6,TRBJ2-7,CASSSRSGGGYEQYF
TRBV29-1,TRBJ1-4,CSVDDSGGGTEKLFF
TRBV5-5,TRBJ2-2,CASSSGQGAITGELFF
TRBV29-1,TRBJ2-1,CSVLAGELAYNEQFF
TRBV7-9,TRBJ2-7,CASSYREVDEQYF
TRBV4-3,TRBJ2-2,CASSQEFDRGSAGELFF
TRBV28,TRBJ1-2,CASGQGAFYGYTF
TRBV5-1,TRBJ1-1,CASSLGGTQNTEAFF
TRBV20-1,TRBJ2-4,CSARGVSGVNIQYF
TRBV30,TRBJ1-1,CAWSATGNTEAFF
TRBV2,TRBJ2-1,CASGSGSSSYNEQFF
TRBV12-3/TRBV12-4,TRBJ2-1,CASSPDNHNEQFF
TRBV28,TRBJ2-2,CASSFNRFLLGELFF
TRBV18,TRBJ1-4,CASSPGGGTEKLFF
TRBV7-9,TRBJ1-5,CASSPAGGMEQPQHF
TRBV29-1,TRBJ2-4,CSVYQGSVQYF
TRBV12-3/TRBV12-4,TRBJ2-1,CASSLERRGGNYEQFF
TRBV29-1,TRBJ2-7,CSVEAGFGSYEQYF
TRBV7-9,TRBJ2-3,CASSFTGITDTQYF
TRBV7-9,TRBJ2-7,CASSPGDRPHEQYF
TRBV7-6,TRBJ2-3,CASSLAGDADTQYF
TRBV7-9,TRBJ1-5,CASSFEIGQGGHQPQHF
TRBV6-5,TRBJ2-7,CASSYEGYEQYF
TRBV5-4,TRBJ2-1,CASSFSWVGTGSYNEQFF
TRBV12-3/TRBV12-4,TRBJ1-2,CASSNIVTYGYTF
TRBV5-1,TRBJ2-2,CASSPSTGELFF
TRBV28,TRBJ1-1,CASSFPAVADTEAFF
TRBV28,TRBJ2-7,CASSLRGSTYEQYF
TRBV27,TRBJ2-1,CASTPLSSYNEQFF
TRBV14,TRBJ2-1,CASSPREADNEQFF
TRBV5-1,TRBJ2-7,CASSLEDSADEQYF
TRBV21-1,TRBJ1-5,CASSKGKSGREPQHF
TRBV28,TRBJ2-2,CASSFDRANTGELFF
TRBV29-1,TRBJ2-7,CSAMGLAGGLITYEQYF
TRBV7-2,TRBJ1-5,CASSLLSGNQPQHF
TRBV15,TRBJ2-1,CATSRDPTSGNNEQFF
TRBV27,TRBJ1-1,CASSPNRVTEAFF
TRBV29-1,TRBJ2-5,CSVLLADHQETQYF
TRBV5-1,TRBJ2-7,CASSWGGGSTYEQYF
TRBV9,TRBJ1-5,CASSVAGLSNQPQHF
TRBV7-9,TRBJ2-2,CASMGGANTGELFF
TRBV6-5,TRBJ2-7,CASKTGPSYEQYF
TRBV4-1,TRBJ2-1,CASRPDRESYNEQLF
TRBV7-3,TRBJ2-1,CASSLAMTAYNEQFF
TRBV5-1,TRBJ1-2,CASSEAGTGGNYGYTF
TRBV29-1,TRBJ2-7,CSVEAGTGDSYEQYF
TRBV7-9,TRBJ2-1,CASSYGDNEQFF
TRBV9,TRBJ2-1,CASSVVGSSMFF
TRBV29-1,TRBJ1-1,CSVRSRVNTEAFF